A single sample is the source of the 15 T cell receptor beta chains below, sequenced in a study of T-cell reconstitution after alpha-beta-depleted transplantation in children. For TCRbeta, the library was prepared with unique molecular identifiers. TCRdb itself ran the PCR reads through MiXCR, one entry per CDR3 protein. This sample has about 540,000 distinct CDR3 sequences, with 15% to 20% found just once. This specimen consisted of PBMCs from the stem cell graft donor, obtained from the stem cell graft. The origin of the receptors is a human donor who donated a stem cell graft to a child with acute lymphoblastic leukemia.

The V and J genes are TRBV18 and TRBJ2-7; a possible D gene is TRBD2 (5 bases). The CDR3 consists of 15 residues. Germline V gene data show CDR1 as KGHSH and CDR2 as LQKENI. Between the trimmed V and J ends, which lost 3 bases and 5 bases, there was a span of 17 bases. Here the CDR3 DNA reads TGTGCCAGCTCACCTTATCCTGAGCGGCGAGACGAGCAGTACTTC. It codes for CASSPYPERRDEQYF.

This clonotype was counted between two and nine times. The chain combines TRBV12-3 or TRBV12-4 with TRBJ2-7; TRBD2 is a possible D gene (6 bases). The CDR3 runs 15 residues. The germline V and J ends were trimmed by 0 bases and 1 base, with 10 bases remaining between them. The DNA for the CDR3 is TGTGCCAGCAGTTTAGCCGGGAGTGTGTCCTACGAGCAGTACTTC. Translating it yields CASSLAGSVSYEQYF.

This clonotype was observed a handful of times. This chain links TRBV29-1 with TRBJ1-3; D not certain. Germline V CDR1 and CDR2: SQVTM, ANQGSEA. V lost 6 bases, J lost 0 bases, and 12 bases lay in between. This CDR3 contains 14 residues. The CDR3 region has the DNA TGCAGCGTGATACGGACGGACTCTGGAAACACCATATATTTT. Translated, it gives CSVIRTDSGNTIYF.

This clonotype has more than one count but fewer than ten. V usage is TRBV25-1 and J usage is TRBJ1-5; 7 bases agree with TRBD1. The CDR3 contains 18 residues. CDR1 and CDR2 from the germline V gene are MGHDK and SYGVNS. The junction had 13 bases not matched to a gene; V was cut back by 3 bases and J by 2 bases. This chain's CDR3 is CASSDYEGAWGGNQPQHF. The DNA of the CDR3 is TGTGCCAGCAGTGACTACGAGGGGGCCTGGGGGGGCAATCAGCCCCAGCATTTT.

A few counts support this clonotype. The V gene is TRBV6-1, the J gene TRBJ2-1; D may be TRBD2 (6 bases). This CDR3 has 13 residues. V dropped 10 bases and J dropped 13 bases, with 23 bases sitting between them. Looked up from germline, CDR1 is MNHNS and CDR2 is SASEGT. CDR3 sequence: CATFLGGPLEQFF. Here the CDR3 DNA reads TGTGCCACCTTCTTGGGGGGACCATTGGAACAGTTCTTC.

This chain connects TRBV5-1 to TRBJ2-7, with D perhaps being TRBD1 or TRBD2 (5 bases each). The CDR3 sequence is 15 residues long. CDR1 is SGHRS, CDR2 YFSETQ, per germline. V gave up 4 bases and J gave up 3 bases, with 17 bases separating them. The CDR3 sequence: CASSVYRDGFYEQYF. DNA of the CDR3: TGCGCCAGCAGCGTCTACCGGGACGGATTCTACGAGCAGTACTTC. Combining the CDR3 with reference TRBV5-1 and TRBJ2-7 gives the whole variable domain KAGVTQTPRYLIKTRGQQVTLSCSPISGHRSVSWYQQTPGQGLQFLFEYFSETQRNKGNFPGRFSGRQFSNSRSEMNVSTLELGDSALYLCASSVYRDGFYEQYFGPGTRLTVT.

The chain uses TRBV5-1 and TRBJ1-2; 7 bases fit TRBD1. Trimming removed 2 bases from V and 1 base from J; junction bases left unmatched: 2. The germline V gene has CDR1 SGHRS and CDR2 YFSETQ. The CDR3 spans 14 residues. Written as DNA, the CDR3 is TGCGCCAGCAGCTTCAACAGGGGTAACTATGGCTACACCTTC. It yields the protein CASSFNRGNYGYTF. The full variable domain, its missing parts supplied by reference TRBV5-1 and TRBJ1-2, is KAGVTQTPRYLIKTRGQQVTLSCSPISGHRSVSWYQQTPGQGLQFLFEYFSETQRNKGNFPGRFSGRQFSNSRSEMNVSTLELGDSALYLCASSFNRGNYGYTFGSGTRLTVV.

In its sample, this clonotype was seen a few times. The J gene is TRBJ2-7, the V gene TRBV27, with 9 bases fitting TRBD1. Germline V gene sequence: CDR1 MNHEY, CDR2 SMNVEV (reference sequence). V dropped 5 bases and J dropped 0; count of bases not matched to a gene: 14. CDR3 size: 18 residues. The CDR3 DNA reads TGTGCCAGCAGTCCGACAGGGGGGGCCCACCCCTTCTCCTACGAGCAGTACTTC. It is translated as CASSPTGGAHPFSYEQYF.

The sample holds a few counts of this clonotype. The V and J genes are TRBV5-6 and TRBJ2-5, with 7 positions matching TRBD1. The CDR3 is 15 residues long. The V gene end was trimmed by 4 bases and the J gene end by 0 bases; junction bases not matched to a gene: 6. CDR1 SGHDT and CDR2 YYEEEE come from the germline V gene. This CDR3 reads CASSSGQAYQETQYF. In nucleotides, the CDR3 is TGTGCCAGCAGCAGCGGACAGGCGTACCAAGAGACCCAGTACTTC.

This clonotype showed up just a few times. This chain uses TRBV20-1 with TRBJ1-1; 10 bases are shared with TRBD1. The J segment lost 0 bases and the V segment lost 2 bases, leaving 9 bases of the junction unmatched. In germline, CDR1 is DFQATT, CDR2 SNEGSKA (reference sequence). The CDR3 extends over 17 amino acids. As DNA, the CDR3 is TGCAGTGCTAGATTTCGGGGACAGGGGTTCATGAACACTGAAGCTTTCTTT. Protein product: CSARFRGQGFMNTEAFF.

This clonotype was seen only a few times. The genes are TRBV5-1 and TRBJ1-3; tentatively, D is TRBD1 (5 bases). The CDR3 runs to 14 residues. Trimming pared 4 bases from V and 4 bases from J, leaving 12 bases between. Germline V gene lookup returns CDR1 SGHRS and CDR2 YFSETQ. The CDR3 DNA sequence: TGCGCCAGCAGCCTAGGGACGGGCGGAAACACCATATATTTT. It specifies CASSLGTGGNTIYF.

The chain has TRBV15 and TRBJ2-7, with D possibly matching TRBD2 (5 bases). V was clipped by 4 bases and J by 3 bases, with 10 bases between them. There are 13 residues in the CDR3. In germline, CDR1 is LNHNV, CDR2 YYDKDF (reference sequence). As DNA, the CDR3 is TGTGCCACCAGCATCCCCCGGGGCTACGAGCAGTACTTC. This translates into CATSIPRGYEQYF.

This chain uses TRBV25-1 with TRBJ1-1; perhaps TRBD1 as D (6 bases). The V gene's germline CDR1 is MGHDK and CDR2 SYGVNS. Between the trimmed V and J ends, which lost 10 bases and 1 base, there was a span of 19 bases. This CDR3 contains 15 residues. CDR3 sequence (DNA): TGTGCCACCTCCTTAGAAGGGGGATGGAACACTGAAGCTTTCTTT. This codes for CATSLEGGWNTEAFF.

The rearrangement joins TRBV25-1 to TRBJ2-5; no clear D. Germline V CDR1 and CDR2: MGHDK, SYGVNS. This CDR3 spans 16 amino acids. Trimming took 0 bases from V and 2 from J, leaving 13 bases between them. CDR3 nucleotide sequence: TGTGCCAGCAGTGAATATATCACTGGAGCACAAGAGACCCAGTACTTC. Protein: CASSEYITGAQETQYF.

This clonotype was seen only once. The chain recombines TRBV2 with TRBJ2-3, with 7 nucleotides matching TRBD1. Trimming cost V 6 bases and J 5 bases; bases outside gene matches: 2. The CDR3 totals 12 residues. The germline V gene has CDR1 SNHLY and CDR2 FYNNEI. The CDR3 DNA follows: TGTGCCAGCAGGGGGACAGAAGATACGCAGTATTTT. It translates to CASRGTEDTQYF.